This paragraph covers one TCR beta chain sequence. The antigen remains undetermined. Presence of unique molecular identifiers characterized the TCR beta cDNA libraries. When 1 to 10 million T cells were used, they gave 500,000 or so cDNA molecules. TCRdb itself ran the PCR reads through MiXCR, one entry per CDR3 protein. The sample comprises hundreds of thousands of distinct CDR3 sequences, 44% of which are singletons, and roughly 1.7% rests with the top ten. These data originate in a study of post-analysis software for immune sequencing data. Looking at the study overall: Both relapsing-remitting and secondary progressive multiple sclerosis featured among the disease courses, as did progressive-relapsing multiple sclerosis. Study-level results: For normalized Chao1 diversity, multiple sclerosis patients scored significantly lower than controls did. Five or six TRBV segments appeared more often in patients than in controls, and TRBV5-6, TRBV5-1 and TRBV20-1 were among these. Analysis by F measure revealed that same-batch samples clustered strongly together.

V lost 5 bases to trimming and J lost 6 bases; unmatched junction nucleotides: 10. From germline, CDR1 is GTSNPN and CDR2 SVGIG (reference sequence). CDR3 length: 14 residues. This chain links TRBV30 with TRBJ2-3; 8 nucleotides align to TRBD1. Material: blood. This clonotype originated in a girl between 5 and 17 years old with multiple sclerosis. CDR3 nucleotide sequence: TGTGCCTGGGGGGGACACCGACAGGGGGATACGCAGTATTTT. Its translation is CAWGGHRQGDTQYF.